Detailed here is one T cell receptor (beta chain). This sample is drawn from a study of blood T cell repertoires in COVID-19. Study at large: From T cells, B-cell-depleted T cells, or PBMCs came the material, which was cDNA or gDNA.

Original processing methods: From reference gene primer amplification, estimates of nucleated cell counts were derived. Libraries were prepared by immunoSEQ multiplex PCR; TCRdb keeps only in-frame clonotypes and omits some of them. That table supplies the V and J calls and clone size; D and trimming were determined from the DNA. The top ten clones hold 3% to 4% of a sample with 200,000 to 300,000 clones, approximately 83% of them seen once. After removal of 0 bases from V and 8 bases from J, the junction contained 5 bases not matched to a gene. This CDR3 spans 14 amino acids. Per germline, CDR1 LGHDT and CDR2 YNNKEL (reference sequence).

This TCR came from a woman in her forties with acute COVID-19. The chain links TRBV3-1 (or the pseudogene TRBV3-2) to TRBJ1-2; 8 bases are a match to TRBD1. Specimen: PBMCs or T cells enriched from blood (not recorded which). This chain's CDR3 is CASSQDRGLGGYTF. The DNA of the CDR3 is TGTGCCAGCAGCCAAGACAGGGGGCTGGGAGGCTACACCTTC.